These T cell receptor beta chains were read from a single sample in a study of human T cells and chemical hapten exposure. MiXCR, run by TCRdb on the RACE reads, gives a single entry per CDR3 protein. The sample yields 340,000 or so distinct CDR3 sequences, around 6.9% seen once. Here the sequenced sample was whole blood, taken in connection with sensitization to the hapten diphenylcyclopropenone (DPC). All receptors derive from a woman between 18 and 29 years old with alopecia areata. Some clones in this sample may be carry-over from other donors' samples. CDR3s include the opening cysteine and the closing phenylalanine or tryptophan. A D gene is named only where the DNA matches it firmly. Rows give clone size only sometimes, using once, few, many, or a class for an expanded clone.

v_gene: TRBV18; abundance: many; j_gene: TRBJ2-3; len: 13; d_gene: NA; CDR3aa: CASSPIESDTQYF; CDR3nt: TGTGCCAGCTCACCCATTGAATCAGATACGCAGTATTTT
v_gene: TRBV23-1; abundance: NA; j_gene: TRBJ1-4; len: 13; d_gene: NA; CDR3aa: CASSQGDTEKLFF; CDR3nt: TGCGCCAGCAGTCAAGGGGACACTGAAAAACTGTTTTTT
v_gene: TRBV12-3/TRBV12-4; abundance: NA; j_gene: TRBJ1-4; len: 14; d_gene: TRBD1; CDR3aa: CASSLWTGGGKLFF; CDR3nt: TGTGCCAGCAGTTTATGGACAGGGGGCGGGAAACTGTTTTTT
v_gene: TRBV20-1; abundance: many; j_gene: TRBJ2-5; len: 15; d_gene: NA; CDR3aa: CSAPNPTGGQETQYF; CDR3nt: TGCAGTGCTCCAAACCCCACTGGGGGTCAAGAGACCCAGTACTTC
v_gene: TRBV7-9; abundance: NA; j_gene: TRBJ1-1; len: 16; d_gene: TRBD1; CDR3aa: CASSPRPGQGWTEAFF; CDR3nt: TGTGCCAGCAGCCCGCGACCGGGACAGGGATGGACTGAAGCTTTCTTT
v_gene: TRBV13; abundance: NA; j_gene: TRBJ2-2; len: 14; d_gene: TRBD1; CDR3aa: CASREGAGTGELFF; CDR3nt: TGTGCCAGCCGAGAGGGGGCCGGCACCGGGGAGCTGTTTTTT
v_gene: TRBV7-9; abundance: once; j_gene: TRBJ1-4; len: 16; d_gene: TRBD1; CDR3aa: CASSGTRGPDNEKLFF; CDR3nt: TGTGCCAGCTCAGGCACGAGGGGGCCGGATAATGAAAAACTGTTTTTT
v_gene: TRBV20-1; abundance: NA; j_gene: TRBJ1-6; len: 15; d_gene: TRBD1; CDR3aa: CSALEIGGLNSPLHF; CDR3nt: TGCAGTGCCCTGGAGATAGGGGGCCTCAATTCACCCCTCCACTTT
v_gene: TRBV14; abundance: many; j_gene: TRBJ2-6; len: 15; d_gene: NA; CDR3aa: CASSQWGSGANVLTF; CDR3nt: TGTGCCAGCAGCCAGTGGGGCTCTGGGGCCAACGTCCTGACTTTC
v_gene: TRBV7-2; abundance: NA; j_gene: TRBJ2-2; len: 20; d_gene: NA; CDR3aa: CASSRLPRQVPLSDTGELFF; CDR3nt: TGTGCCAGCAGCCGCCTTCCCCGACAGGTTCCCCTGTCGGACACCGGGGAGCTGTTTTTT
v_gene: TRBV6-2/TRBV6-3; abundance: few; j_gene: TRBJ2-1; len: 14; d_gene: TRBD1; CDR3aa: CASSGQGGVDEQFF; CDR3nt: TGTGCCAGCTCGGGACAGGGTGGGGTCGATGAGCAGTTCTTC
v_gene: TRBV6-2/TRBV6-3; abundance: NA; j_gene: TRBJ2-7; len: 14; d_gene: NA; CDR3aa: CASSWGDLSYEQYF; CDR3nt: TGTGCCAGCAGTTGGGGGGACTTGTCCTACGAGCAGTACTTC
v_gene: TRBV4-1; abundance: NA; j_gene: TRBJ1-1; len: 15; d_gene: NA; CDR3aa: CASSQDLNGRREAFF; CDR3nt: TGCGCCAGCAGCCAAGATTTAAACGGCAGGAGGGAAGCTTTCTTT
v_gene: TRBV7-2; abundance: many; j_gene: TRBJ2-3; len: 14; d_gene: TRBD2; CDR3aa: CASSLVSSGDTQYF; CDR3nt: TGTGCCAGCAGCTTAGTTTCTAGCGGAGATACGCAGTATTTT
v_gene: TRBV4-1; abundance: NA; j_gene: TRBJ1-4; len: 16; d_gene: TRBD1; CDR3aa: CASSHYRDRDNEKLFF; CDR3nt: TGCGCCAGCAGCCATTACCGGGACAGAGATAATGAAAAACTGTTTTTT
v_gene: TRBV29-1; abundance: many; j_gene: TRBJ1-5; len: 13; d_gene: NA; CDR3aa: CSVLTFDNQPQHF; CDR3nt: TGCAGCGTCCTTACATTCGACAATCAGCCCCAGCATTTT
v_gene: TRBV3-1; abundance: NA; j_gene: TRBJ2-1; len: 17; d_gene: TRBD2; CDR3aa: CASSQDPTSGAGNEQFF; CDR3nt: TGTGCCAGCAGCCAAGATCCGACTAGCGGGGCCGGGAATGAGCAGTTCTTC
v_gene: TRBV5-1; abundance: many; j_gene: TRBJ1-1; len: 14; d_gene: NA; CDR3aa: CASRFTGRNTEAFF; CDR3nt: TGCGCCAGCAGATTTACAGGGCGCAACACTGAAGCTTTCTTT
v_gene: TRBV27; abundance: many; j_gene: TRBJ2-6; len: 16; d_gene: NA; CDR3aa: CASSLAGVSGANVLTF; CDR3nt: TGTGCCAGCAGTTTAGCAGGGGTCTCTGGGGCCAACGTCCTGACTTTC
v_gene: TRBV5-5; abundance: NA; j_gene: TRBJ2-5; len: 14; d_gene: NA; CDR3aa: CASSLASAAETQYF; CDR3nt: TGTGCCAGCAGCTTGGCGAGTGCCGCAGAGACCCAGTACTTC
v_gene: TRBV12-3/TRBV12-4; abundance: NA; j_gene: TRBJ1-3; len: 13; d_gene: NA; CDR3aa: CASGGNWGATIYF; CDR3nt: TGTGCCAGCGGGGGTAATTGGGGCGCCACCATATATTTT
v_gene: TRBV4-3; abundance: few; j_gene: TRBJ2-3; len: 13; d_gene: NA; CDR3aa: CASSQRGTDTQYF; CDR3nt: TGCGCCAGCAGCCAGAGGGGCACAGATACGCAGTATTTT
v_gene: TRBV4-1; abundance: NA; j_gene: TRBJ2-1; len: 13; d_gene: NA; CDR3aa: CASRRLGEAEQFF; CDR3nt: TGCGCCAGCAGGAGACTCGGGGAGGCTGAGCAGTTCTTC
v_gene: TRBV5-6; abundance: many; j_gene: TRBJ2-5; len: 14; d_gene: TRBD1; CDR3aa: CASSSGTGGETQYF; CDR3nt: TGTGCCAGCAGCTCCGGGACAGGGGGCGAGACCCAGTACTTC
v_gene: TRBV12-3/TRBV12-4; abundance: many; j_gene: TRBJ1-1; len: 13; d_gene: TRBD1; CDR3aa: CASRSGQGVEAFF; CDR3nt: TGTGCCAGCAGAAGTGGACAGGGGGTAGAAGCTTTCTTT
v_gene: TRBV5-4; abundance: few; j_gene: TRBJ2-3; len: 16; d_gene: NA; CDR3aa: CASSFRLERTTDTQYF; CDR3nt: TGTGCCAGCAGCTTTAGATTGGAGCGCACCACAGATACGCAGTATTTT
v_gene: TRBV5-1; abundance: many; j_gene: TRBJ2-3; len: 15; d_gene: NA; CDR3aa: CASSSGGREADTQYF; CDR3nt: TGCGCCAGCAGCTCCGGCGGTAGGGAGGCAGATACGCAGTATTTT
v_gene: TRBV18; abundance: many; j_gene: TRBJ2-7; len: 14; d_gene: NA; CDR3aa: CASSPPGVADEQYF; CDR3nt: TGTGCCAGCTCACCCCCAGGGGTCGCCGACGAGCAGTACTTC
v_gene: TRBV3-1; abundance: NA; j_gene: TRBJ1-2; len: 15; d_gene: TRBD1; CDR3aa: CASSQGGQGSYGYTF; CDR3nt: TGTGCCAGCAGCCAAGGGGGACAGGGAAGCTATGGCTACACCTTC
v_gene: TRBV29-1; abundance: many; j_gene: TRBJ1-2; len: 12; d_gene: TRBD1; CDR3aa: CSVTGGLRGYTF; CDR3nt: TGCAGCGTGACAGGGGGGTTGCGTGGCTACACCTTC
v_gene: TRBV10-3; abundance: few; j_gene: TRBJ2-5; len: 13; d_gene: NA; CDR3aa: CAISESRAETQYF; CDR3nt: TGTGCCATCAGTGAGTCCAGGGCCGAGACCCAGTACTTC
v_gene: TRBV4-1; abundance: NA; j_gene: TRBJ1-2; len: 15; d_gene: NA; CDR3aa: CASSQEGQGNYGYTF; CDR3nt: TGCGCCAGCAGCCAAGAGGGGCAGGGAAACTATGGCTACACCTTC
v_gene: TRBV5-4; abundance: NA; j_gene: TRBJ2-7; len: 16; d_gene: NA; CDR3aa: CASSSGPVAGTYEQYF; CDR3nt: TGTGCCAGCAGCTCGGGCCCCGTGGCAGGGACCTACGAGCAGTACTTC
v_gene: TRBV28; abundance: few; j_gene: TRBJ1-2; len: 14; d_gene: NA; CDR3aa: CASSPDTGGYGYTF; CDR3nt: TGTGCCAGCAGTCCGGACACCGGGGGATATGGCTACACCTTC
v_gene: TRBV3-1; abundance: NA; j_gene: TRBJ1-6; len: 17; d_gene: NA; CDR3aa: CASSQAPDSGINSPLHF; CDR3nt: TGTGCCAGCAGCCAAGCTCCAGACAGCGGAATAAATTCACCCCTCCACTTT
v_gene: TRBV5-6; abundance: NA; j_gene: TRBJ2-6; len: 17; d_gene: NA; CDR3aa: CASSLRGAFSGANVLTF; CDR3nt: TGTGCCAGCAGCTTGCGGGGGGCCTTCTCTGGGGCCAACGTCCTGACTTTC
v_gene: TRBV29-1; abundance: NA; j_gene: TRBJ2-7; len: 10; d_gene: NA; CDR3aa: CSVEPYEQYF; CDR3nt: TGCAGCGTTGAACCCTACGAGCAGTACTTC
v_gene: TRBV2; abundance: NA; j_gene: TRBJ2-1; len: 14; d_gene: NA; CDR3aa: CASSRDAPYNEQFF; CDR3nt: TGTGCCAGCAGCCGGGACGCCCCCTACAATGAGCAGTTCTTC
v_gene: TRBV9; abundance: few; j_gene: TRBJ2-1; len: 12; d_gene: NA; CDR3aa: CASSVSYNEQFF; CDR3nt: TGTGCCAGCAGTGTTTCCTACAATGAGCAGTTCTTC
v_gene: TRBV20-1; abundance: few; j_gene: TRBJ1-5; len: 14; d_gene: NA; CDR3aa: CSGAAGETRQPQHF; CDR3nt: TGCAGTGGGGCGGCAGGGGAGACTCGCCAGCCCCAGCATTTT
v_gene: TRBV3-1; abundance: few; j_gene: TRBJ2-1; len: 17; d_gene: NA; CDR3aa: CASSQVSSWDAYNEQFF; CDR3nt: TGTGCCAGCAGCCAAGTATCGAGTTGGGACGCCTACAATGAGCAGTTCTTC
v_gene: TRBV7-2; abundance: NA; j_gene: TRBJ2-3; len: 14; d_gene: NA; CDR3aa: CASSLGQGRDTQYF; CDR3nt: TGTGCCAGCAGCTTAGGGCAGGGACGAGATACGCAGTATTTT
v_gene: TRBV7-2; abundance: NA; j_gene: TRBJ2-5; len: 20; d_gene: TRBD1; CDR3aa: CASSPGQGALTFLYQETQYF; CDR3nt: TGTGCCAGCAGCCCCGGACAGGGGGCCCTAACCTTCTTATACCAAGAGACCCAGTACTTC
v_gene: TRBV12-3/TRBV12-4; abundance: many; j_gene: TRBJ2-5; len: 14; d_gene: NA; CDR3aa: CASSLQGSQETQYF; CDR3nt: TGTGCCAGCAGTTTACAGGGGTCCCAAGAGACCCAGTACTTC
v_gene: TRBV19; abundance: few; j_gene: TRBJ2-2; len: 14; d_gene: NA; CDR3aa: CASSAPYNTGELFF; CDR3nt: TGTGCCAGTAGTGCCCCCTATAACACCGGGGAGCTGTTTTTT
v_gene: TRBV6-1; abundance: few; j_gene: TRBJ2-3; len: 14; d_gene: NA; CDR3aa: CASGKQGVTDTQYF; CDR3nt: TGTGCCAGCGGGAAACAGGGTGTGACAGATACGCAGTATTTT
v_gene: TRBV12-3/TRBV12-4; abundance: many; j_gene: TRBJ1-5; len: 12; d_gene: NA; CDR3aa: CASSLLSQPQHF; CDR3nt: TGTGCCAGCAGTTTATTGTCTCAGCCCCAGCATTTT
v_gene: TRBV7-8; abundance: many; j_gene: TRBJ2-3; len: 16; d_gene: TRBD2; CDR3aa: CASSLLSGGVGDTQYF; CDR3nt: TGTGCCAGCAGCCTGCTGAGCGGGGGGGTAGGAGATACGCAGTATTTT
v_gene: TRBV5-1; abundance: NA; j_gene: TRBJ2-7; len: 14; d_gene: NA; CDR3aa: CASSLAVGSYEQYF; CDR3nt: TGCGCCAGCAGCTTGGCCGTGGGGTCCTACGAGCAGTACTTC
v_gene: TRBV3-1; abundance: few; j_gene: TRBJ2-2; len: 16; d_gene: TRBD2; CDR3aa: CASSRQTSGVPGELFF; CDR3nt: TGTGCCAGCAGCCGGCAGACTAGCGGGGTCCCCGGGGAGCTGTTTTTT
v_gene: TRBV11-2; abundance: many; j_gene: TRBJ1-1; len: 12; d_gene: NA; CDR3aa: CASSLVSPEAFF; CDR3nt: TGTGCCAGCAGCTTAGTTTCCCCTGAAGCTTTCTTT
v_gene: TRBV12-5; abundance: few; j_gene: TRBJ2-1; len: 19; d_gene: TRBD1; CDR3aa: CASGLVGSPGTGDDNEQFF; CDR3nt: TGTGCTAGTGGTTTGGTCGGAAGTCCCGGGACAGGGGACGACAATGAGCAGTTCTTC